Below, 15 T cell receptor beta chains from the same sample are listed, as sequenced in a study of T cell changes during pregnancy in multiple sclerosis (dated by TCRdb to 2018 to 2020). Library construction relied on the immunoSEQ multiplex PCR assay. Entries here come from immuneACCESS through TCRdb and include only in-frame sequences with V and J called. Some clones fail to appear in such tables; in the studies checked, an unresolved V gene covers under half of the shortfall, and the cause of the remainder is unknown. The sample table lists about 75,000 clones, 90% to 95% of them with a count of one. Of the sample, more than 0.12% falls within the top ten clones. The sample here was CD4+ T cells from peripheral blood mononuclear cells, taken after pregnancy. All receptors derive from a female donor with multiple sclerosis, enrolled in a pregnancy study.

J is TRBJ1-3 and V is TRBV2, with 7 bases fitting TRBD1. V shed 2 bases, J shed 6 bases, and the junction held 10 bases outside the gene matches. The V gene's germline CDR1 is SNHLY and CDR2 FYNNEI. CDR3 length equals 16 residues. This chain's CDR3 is CASSEMSGQRVNTIYF. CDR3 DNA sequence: TGTGCCAGCAGTGAAATGTCGGGACAGAGGGTAAACACCATATATTTT.

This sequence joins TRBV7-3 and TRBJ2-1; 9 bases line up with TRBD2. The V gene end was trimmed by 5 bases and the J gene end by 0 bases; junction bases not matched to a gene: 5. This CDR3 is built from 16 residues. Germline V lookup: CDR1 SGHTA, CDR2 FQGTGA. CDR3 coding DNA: TGTGCCAGCAGCCTCGATAGCGGGAGCTCCTACAATGAGCAGTTCTTC. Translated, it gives CASSLDSGSSYNEQFF. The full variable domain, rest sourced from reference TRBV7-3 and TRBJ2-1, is GAGVSQTPSNKVTEKGKYVELRCDPISGHTALYWYRQSLGQGPEFLIYFQGTGAADDSGLPNDRFFAVRPEGSVSTLKIQRTERGDSAVYLCASSLDSGSSYNEQFFGPGTRLTVL.

CDR3 loop: CASSQEVEAFF. DNA for the CDR3: TGTGCCAGCAGCCAGGAGGTTGAAGCTTTCTTT. This chain connects TRBV6-6 to TRBJ1-1; D gene unclear. The CDR3 covers 11 residues. Per the germline V gene, CDR1 is MNHNY and CDR2 is SVGAGI (reference sequence). With 6 bases removed from V and 7 bases from J, the gap between germline ends came to 9 bases.

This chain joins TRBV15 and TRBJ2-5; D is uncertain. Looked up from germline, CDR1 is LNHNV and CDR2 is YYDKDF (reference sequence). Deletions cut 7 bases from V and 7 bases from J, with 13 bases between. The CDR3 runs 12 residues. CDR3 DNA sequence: TGTGCCACCACCGTACACGCTGGGACCCAGTACTTC. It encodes CATTVHAGTQYF.

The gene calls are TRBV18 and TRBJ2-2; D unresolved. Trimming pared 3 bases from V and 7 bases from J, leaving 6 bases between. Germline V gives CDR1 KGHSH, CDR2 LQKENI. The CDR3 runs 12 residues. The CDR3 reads CASSPGGGELFF. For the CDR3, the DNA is TGTGCCAGCTCACCCGGTGGCGGGGAGCTGTTTTTT.

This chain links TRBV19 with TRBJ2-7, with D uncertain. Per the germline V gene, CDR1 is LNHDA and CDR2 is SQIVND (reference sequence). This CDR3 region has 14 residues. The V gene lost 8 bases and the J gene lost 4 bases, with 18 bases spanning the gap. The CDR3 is CASRLAPSAYEQYF. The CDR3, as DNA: TGTGCCAGTCGTTTGGCTCCTTCTGCTTACGAGCAGTACTTC.

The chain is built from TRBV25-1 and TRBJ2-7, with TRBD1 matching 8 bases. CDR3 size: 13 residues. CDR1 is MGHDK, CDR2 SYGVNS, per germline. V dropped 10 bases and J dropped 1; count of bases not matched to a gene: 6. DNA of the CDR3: TGTGCCACCAAGGGGACAGGTTCCTACGAGCAGTACTTC. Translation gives CATKGTGSYEQYF.

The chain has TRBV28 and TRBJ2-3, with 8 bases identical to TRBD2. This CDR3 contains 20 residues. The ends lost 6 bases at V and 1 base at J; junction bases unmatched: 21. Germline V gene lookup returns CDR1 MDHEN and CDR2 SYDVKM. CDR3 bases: TGTGCCAGCAGGACCGCGTTGAGCGGGAGTCCGCTTCAGGGCACAGATACGCAGTATTTT. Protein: CASRTALSGSPLQGTDTQYF.

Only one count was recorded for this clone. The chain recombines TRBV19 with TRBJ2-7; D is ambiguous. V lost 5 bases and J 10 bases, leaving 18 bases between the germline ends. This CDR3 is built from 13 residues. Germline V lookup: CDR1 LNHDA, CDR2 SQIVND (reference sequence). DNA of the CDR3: TGTGCCAGTAGTGCCTCACGGTCCATCGTACAGTACTTC. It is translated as CASSASRSIVQYF.

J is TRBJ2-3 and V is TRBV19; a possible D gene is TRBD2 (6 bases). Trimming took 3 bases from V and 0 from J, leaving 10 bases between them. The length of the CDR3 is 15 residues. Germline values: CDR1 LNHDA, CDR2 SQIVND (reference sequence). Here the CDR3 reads CASSIRDSSTDTQYF. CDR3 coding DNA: TGTGCCAGTAGTATTCGGGACTCTAGCACAGATACGCAGTATTTT.

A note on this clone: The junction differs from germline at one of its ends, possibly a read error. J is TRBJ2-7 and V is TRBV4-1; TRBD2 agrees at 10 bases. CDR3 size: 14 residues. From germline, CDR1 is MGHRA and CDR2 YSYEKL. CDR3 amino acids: CASSQLAGVAAPNF. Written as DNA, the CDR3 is TGCGCCAGCAGCCAACTAGCGGGAGTCGCGGCCCCCAACTTC.

The CDR3 reads CASSYPGQNSPLHF. CDR3 DNA: TGTGCCAGCAGTTACCCGGGACAGAATTCACCCCTCCACTTT. The chain links TRBV6-5 to TRBJ1-6; 7 bases are shared with TRBD1. The CDR3 consists of 14 residues. J gave up 7 bases and V 2 bases, and 2 bases lay outside the gene matches. Per the germline V gene, CDR1 is MNHEY and CDR2 is SVGAGI.

As DNA, the CDR3 is TGTGCCAGCAGCGTAGACGGGGTGAACAATGAGCAGTTCTTC. This gives the protein CASSVDGVNNEQFF. The genes are TRBV9 and TRBJ2-1, with a tentative D call TRBD2 (5 bases). Germline CDR1 is SGDLS and CDR2 is YYNGEE. Trimming shortened V by 0 bases and J by 5 bases, and 9 bases separated the two germline ends. CDR3 length equals 14 residues.

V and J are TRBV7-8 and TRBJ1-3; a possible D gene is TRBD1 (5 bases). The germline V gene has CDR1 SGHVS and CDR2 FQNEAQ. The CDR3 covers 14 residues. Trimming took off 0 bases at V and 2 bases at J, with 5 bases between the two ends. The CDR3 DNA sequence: TGTGCCAGCAGCTTAGCCAGGGCTGGAAACACCATATATTTT. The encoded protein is CASSLARAGNTIYF.

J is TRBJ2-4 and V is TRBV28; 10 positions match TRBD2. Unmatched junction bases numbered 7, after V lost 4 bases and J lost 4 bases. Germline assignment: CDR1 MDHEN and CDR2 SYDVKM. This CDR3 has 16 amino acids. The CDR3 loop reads CASSSPSGSRKNIQYF. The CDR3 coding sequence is TGTGCCAGCAGTTCCCCTAGCGGGAGTCGGAAAAACATTCAGTACTTC.